The 25 T cell receptor beta chains presented below share a single source sample, sequenced in a study of human T cells and chemical hapten exposure (dated by TCRdb to the early 2020s). The time point label on this specimen signifies: patch test 1, 2 weeks after DPC sensitization. This sample's treatment or condition label indicates: therapeutic diphenylcyclopropenone sensitization with weekly scalp DPC. The library was obtained by RACE. The sequencing machine was a NextSeq 500. TCRdb reprocessing: public reads trimmed at Q25 with fastp, clones called with MiXCR, in-frame beta chains kept. Every distinct CDR3 protein forms one entry, paired with its most common genes and DNA. This sample gives under 130,000 distinct CDR3 sequences in total; 11% of them show up just once. The ten largest clones take up 3% to 4% of the sample. The sequencing used whole blood, collected in connection with sensitization to the hapten diphenylcyclopropenone (DPC). These TCRs come from a middle-aged woman with alopecia areata. Some clones in this sample may be carry-over from other donors' samples.

Details on this clonotype: The germline gene is not matched at one end of the junction; a read error may be the cause. The chain joins TRBV18 to TRBJ2-2; 12 bases align to TRBD2. The germline V gene encodes CDR1 KGHSH and CDR2 LQKENI. The CDR3 is 15 amino acids. The CDR3 bases are TGTGCCAGCTCGCGGACTAGCGGGAACACCGGGGAGCCGTTTTTT. This encodes CASSRTSGNTGEPFF. The full variable domain, with the rest looked up from reference TRBV18 and TRBJ2-2, is NAGVMQNPRHLVRRRGQEARLRCSPMKGHSHVYWYRQLPEEGLKFMVYLQKENIIDESGMPKERFSAEFPKEGPSILRIQQVVRGDSAAYFCASSRTSGNTGEPFFGEGSRLTVL.

The V call is TRBV19, the J call TRBJ2-5; 9 bases are shared with TRBD1. This CDR3 region has 15 residues. Unmatched junction bases numbered 4, after V lost 1 base and J lost 4 bases. Germline lookup yields CDR1 LNHDA and CDR2 SQIVND (reference sequence). The CDR3: CASSIAGQGRETQYF. The DNA for the CDR3 is TGTGCCAGTAGTATAGCGGGACAGGGACGAGAGACCCAGTACTTC. The whole variable domain, remainder taken from reference TRBV19 and TRBJ2-5, is DGGITQSPKYLFRKEGQNVTLSCEQNLNHDAMYWYRQDPGQGLRLIYYSQIVNDFQKGDIAEGYSVSREKKESFPLTVTSAQKNPTAFYLCASSIAGQGRETQYFGPGTRLLVL.

The V call is TRBV29-1, the J call TRBJ2-5; TRBD2 is a possible D gene (6 bases). CDR1 is SQVTM and CDR2 is ANQGSEA in the germline V gene. The length of the CDR3 is 15 residues. V was clipped by 0 bases and J by 7 bases, with 18 bases between them. Written as DNA, the CDR3 is TGCAGCGTTGAAGATCGGGCCAACCCCGGGGGGACCCAGTACTTC. This translates into CSVEDRANPGGTQYF.

This clonotype was picked up many times. The chain employs TRBV6-5 and TRBJ2-1; D possibly corresponds to TRBD2 (5 bases). CDR1 is MNHEY, CDR2 SVGAGI, per germline. The CDR3 totals 16 residues. The V end lost 0 bases, the J end lost 7 bases, and 16 bases lay between the germline ends. As DNA, the CDR3 is TGTGCCAGCAGTTACTCGAGACAAAAGCAGCGGAATGAGCAGTTCTTC. Translation gives CASSYSRQKQRNEQFF.

This clonotype showed up many times. This chain connects TRBV6-2 or TRBV6-3 to TRBJ1-2; 8 positions agree with TRBD1. The CDR3 loop spans 14 amino acids. J lost 4 bases, V lost 6 bases, and 7 bases had no gene match. Germline V lookup: CDR1 MNHEY, CDR2 SVGEGT. Here the CDR3 reads CASRRTGTGYGYTF. CDR3 sequence (DNA): TGTGCCAGCAGAAGAACCGGGACAGGCTATGGCTACACCTTC.

This clonotype has ten or more counts. The rearrangement joins TRBV5-1 to TRBJ1-1; 7 bases map to TRBD1. The trim removed 1 base at V and 1 base at J, leaving 4 bases unmatched. CDR3 length: 15 amino acids. Per germline, CDR1 SGHRS and CDR2 YFSETQ. The CDR3 DNA sequence: TGCGCCAGCAGCTTGTTAGGACAGGCGAACACTGAAGCTTTCTTT. Amino acid sequence: CASSLLGQANTEAFF.

This clonotype was observed a handful of times. The chain is built from TRBV12-3 or TRBV12-4 and TRBJ2-7; D call uncertain. This CDR3 is 14 amino acids long. The ends were cut back, 7 bases at V and 2 bases at J, with 15 bases in the middle. The CDR3 loop is CASTPAGLTYEQYF. The CDR3 DNA follows: TGTGCCAGCACCCCTGCCGGATTGACCTACGAGCAGTACTTC.

Ten or more counts support this clonotype. V gene TRBV5-5 combines with J gene TRBJ2-1; D call uncertain. Germline lookup yields CDR1 SGHKS and CDR2 YYEKEE (reference sequence). The V end was cut by 1 base, the J end by 3 bases, with 8 bases between. The CDR3 is 14 residues long. The CDR3 protein is CASSLFAVYNEQFF. The CDR3 region has the DNA TGTGCCAGCAGCTTGTTCGCGGTCTACAATGAGCAGTTCTTC. The complete variable domain, with remaining parts taken from reference TRBV5-5 and TRBJ2-1, reads DAGVTQSPTHLIKTRGQQVTLRCSPISGHKSVSWYQQVLGQGPQFIFQYYEKEERGRGNFPDRFSARQFPNYSSELNVNALLLGDSALYLCASSLFAVYNEQFFGPGTRLTVL.

This clonotype was observed at least ten times. The chain recombines TRBV5-4 with TRBJ1-4, with 8 bases fitting TRBD1. The CDR3 covers 14 residues. Germline CDR1 SGHNT, CDR2 YYREEE (reference sequence). V lost 5 bases to trimming and J lost 6 bases; unmatched junction nucleotides: 6. CDR3 DNA: TGTGCCAGCAGTACGGACAGGGCGGATGAAAAACTGTTTTTT. Its protein product is CASSTDRADEKLFF.

This clonotype was detected ten times or more. The chain recombines TRBV9 with TRBJ2-3; 14 nucleotides line up with TRBD2. Losses at the gene ends were 0 bases for V and 4 bases for J; bases not matched to a gene: 16. Germline-derived CDR1 and CDR2 are SGDLS and YYNGEE. The CDR3 contains 21 residues. This chain's CDR3 is CASSVVPPTSGRDFGADTQYF. The CDR3 coding sequence is TGTGCCAGCAGCGTAGTCCCCCCGACTAGCGGGAGGGATTTTGGGGCAGATACGCAGTATTTT.

This clonotype was observed many times. V gene TRBV28 combines with J gene TRBJ1-6; TRBD1 aligns across 8 bases. V shed 7 bases, J shed 16 bases, and the junction held 9 bases outside the gene matches. From germline, CDR1 is MDHEN and CDR2 SYDVKM. The CDR3 has 12 residues. The CDR3 nucleotides are TGTGCCAGCACCCCCCCCAGGGGGCGGCTCCACTTT. Amino acids: CASTPPRGRLHF.

The sample holds a few counts of this clonotype. The chain combines TRBV30 with TRBJ2-1; D is unresolved. CDR1 is GTSNPN, CDR2 SVGIG, per germline (reference sequence). The V and J ends lost 3 bases and 8 bases respectively, with 17 bases between them. The CDR3 runs to 14 residues. DNA for the CDR3: TGTGCCTGGAGGGACCTGGACCTTAGAGATGAGCAGTTCTTC. Amino acid sequence: CAWRDLDLRDEQFF.

The sample holds many counts of this clonotype. The gene calls are TRBV12-3 or TRBV12-4 and TRBJ1-1; D unresolved. This CDR3 region has 15 residues. Trimming shortened V by 2 bases and J by 0 bases, and 10 bases separated the two germline ends. CDR3: CASSLLPRMNTEAFF. CDR3 bases: TGTGCCAGCAGTTTACTTCCAAGGATGAACACTGAAGCTTTCTTT.

This clonotype was seen a handful of times. The rearrangement links TRBV12-3 or TRBV12-4 to TRBJ1-1; TRBD1 matches 7 bases. V was pared by 5 bases and J by 5 bases, with 8 bases of the junction left unmatched. The CDR3 covers 14 residues. CDR3 nucleotide sequence: TGTGCCAGCAGTCCTGGGCCCAGGGGGACTGAAGCTTTCTTT. Protein: CASSPGPRGTEAFF.

In this sample, this clonotype turned up many times. The rearrangement joins TRBV11-2 to TRBJ2-3; possibly TRBD1 or TRBD2 for D (6 bases each). V was trimmed by 2 bases and J by 0 bases, leaving 18 bases between them. The CDR3 contains 18 residues. Germline loops: CDR1 SGHAT, CDR2 FQNNGV. The CDR3 DNA reads TGTGCCAGCAGCTTATCTACCTCGGGGGCCGCTAGCACAGATACGCAGTATTTT. Translated, it gives CASSLSTSGAASTDTQYF.

This clonotype was picked up many times. V gene TRBV14 combines with J gene TRBJ2-7; 7 bases fit TRBD1. CDR1 SGHDN and CDR2 FVKESK come from the germline V gene. With V trimmed by 1 base and J by 3 bases, 12 bases remained unmatched. CDR3 length: 17 amino acids. CDR3 nucleotide sequence: TGTGCCAGCAGCCAAGTCCACCTGACAGGGCCACGCTACGAGCAGTACTTC. Its protein product is CASSQVHLTGPRYEQYF.

A few counts support this clonotype. The CDR3 spells CASSDVREEQYF. The CDR3 nucleotides read TGTGCCAGCTCAGATGTTCGGGAGGAGCAGTACTTC. The V and J genes are TRBV18 and TRBJ2-7, with D perhaps matching TRBD2 (6 bases). The CDR3 is 12 amino acids. Deletions cut 5 bases from V and 7 bases from J, with 12 bases between. The V gene's germline CDR1 is KGHSH and CDR2 LQKENI.

The chain has TRBV6-5 and TRBJ1-1; tentatively, D is TRBD1 (5 bases). Germline CDR1 reads MNHEY; CDR2 reads SVGAGI. The CDR3 sequence is 16 residues long. The ends were cut back, 2 bases at V and 4 bases at J, with 17 bases in the middle. The CDR3 region has the DNA TGTGCCAGCAGTTACGACGGAAGGGGAAGGGGCACTGAAGCTTTCTTT. Translation gives CASSYDGRGRGTEAFF.

This clonotype has more than one count but fewer than ten. The chain recombines TRBV7-2 with TRBJ1-2; 10 positions agree with TRBD1. Germline V gene sequence: CDR1 SGHTA, CDR2 FQGNSA. Trimming at V came to 5 bases and at J to 6 bases, leaving 9 bases not matched to a gene. The CDR3 totals 15 residues. Written as DNA, the CDR3 is TGTGCCAGCAGCCGAGACAGGGGGCGCATCGATGGCTACACCTTC. Its translation is CASSRDRGRIDGYTF.

This chain joins TRBV19 and TRBJ1-5; maybe TRBD1 (5 bases). The CDR3 length is 15 residues. CDR1 is LNHDA and CDR2 is SQIVND in the germline V gene (reference sequence). The V and J ends lost 2 bases and 5 bases respectively, with 13 bases between them. CDR3 sequence (DNA): TGTGCCAGTAGTATACCGGCCCCGGGGGATCAGCCCCAGCATTTT. As protein: CASSIPAPGDQPQHF.

There are a few counts of this clonotype. The chain uses TRBV29-1 and TRBJ2-5; no clear D gene. The CDR3 has 11 amino acids. Trimming cost V 4 bases and J 2 bases, with 5 bases left between them. Germline lookup yields CDR1 SQVTM and CDR2 ANQGSEA. The CDR3 DNA reads as TGCAGCGTTGTTTGGCAAGAGACCCAGTACTTC. Encoded protein: CSVVWQETQYF.

The V and J genes are TRBV7-8 and TRBJ1-1; D not resolved. From germline, CDR1 is SGHVS and CDR2 FQNEAQ. V lost 5 bases and J 0 bases, leaving 7 bases between the germline ends. This CDR3 has 13 residues. The DNA for the CDR3 is TGTGCCAGCAGCCCCCAGTTGAACACTGAAGCTTTCTTT. Translating it yields CASSPQLNTEAFF.

The sample holds a few counts of this clonotype. The chain joins TRBV20-1 to TRBJ2-2, with 12 bases matching TRBD2. The V segment lost 4 bases and the J segment 7 bases; nucleotides outside the gene matches: 7. The germline CDR1 and CDR2 sequences are DFQATT and SNEGSKA (reference sequence). CDR3 length equals 15 residues. The chain's CDR3 is CSAKTSGSRGGELFF. CDR3 in DNA: TGCAGTGCTAAGACTAGCGGGAGTCGCGGCGGGGAGCTGTTTTTT.

V usage is TRBV6-5 and J usage is TRBJ1-5; D gene ambiguous. Trimming left V 6 bases short and J 7 bases short, with 16 bases between. CDR3 length equals 14 residues. The germline CDR1 and CDR2 sequences are MNHEY and SVGAGI. CDR3 residues: CASRNGRPGQPQHF. The CDR3 region has the DNA TGTGCCAGCAGAAACGGACGACCGGGCCAGCCCCAGCATTTT.

As to this clonotype: A much bigger clone sits one base away, suggesting this may be a read error. The genes are TRBV6-5 and TRBJ2-2, with 8 bases lining up with TRBD1. The length of the CDR3 is 14 residues. From germline, CDR1 is MNHEY and CDR2 SVGAGI. This chain's CDR3 is CVSSPTGVAGELFF. In nucleotides, the CDR3 is TGTGTCAGCAGCCCGACAGGGGTCGCCGGGGAGCTGTTTTTT.